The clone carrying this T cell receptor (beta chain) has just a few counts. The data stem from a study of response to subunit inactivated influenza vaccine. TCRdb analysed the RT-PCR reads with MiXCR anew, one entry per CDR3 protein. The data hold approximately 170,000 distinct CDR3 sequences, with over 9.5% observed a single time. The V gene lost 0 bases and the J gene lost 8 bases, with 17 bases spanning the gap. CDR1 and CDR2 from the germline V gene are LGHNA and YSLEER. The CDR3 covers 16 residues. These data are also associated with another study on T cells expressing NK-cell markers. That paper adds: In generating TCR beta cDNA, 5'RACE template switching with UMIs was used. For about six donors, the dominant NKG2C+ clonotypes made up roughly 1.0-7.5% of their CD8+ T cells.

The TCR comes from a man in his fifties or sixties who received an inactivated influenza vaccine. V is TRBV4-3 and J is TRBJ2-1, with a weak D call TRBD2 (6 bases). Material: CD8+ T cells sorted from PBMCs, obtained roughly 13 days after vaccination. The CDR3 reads CASSQDLERVGDEQFF. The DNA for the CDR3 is TGCGCCAGCAGCCAAGATTTAGAGCGGGTGGGCGATGAGCAGTTCTTC.